This TCR beta chain was recorded in a study of blood T cell repertoires in COVID-19. Study background: Acute-phase and convalescent COVID-19 samples originated in the United States, Italy and Spain.

CDR3 size: 14 residues. Germline-derived CDR1 and CDR2 are SGHRS and YFSETQ. Trimming cost V 4 bases and J 3 bases; bases outside gene matches: 4. Enrolled through a virtual design, the participants were between about 18 and 89 years of age and came from approximately 25 US areas. The method was immunoSEQ multiplex PCR; TCRdb's version includes in-frame clones alone and lacks a portion of them. The table records about 280,000 clones, about 85% of them present only once. What was sequenced was PBMCs or T cells enriched from blood (not recorded which). The rearrangement uses TRBV5-1 and TRBJ1-3, with 7 bases lining up with TRBD1. The sequence derives from a woman aged 45-65 years who had recovered from COVID-19. CDR3 sequence reads: CASSDHRGGNTIYF. CDR3 nucleotides: TGCGCCAGCAGCGATCACAGGGGTGGAAACACCATATATTTT.